The source of this TCR beta chain is a study of cytomegalovirus exposure and HLA in healthy donors. General study results and limits: TCR beta sequences numbering more than 15,000 were associated with HLA alleles at 0.05 false discovery rate in a later analysis. A few chains linked to CMV were shown in vitro to be specific for CMV antigens. There were several of the most significant clusters that appeared linked to common viral pathogens in a later analysis.

As for this clone: The antigen is not known.

Germline V gene lookup returns CDR1 SGHRS and CDR2 YFSETQ. Unmatched junction bases numbered 9, after V lost 1 base and J lost 4 bases. This CDR3 is built from 16 residues. Primers included in the PCR were 60 Vbeta and 13 Jbeta primers. Assay used: immunoSEQ multiplex PCR; TCRdb lists only in-frame clones, some missing. The sample records roughly 100,000 clones, nearly 70% being singletons. The TCR was taken from a woman aged 45-65 years in good health and CMV-seropositive. The sequenced material came from PBMCs. The V gene is TRBV5-1, the J gene TRBJ1-2, with 8 bases identical to TRBD1. In DNA form, the CDR3 reads TGCGCCAGCAGCTTGCGGACAGGGACAAACTCCTATGGCTACACCTTC. Its protein is CASSLRTGTNSYGYTF.